This T cell receptor beta chain emerged from a study of cytomegalovirus exposure and HLA in healthy donors. Study information: From HLA-typed donors, an early data release held around 85 million unique TCRs.

Study outcomes and limitations: An analysis done earlier found most TCR beta V segments productive about 87% or about 30% of the time. It is likely that the observed cluster of highly shared sequence variants was a sequencing artifact.

Each donor was nominally healthy when sampled (though unrecorded immune exposures were likely). The PCR was carried out with 60 Vbeta primers and 13 Jbeta primers. Using immunoSEQ multiplex PCR, the repertoire was profiled, and TCRdb retains in-frame clones only, with some absent. The repertoire holds 150,000 or so clones, with 60% to 80% as singletons. This clone has just a few counts. Its antigen is as yet unknown. Germline V gene data show CDR1 as SGDLS and CDR2 as YYNGEE. The CDR3 runs to 16 residues. The V gene lost 3 bases and the J gene lost 0 bases, with 15 bases spanning the gap. Input material: PBMCs. The receptor's source is a male donor in good health and CMV-seronegative. The gene calls are TRBV9 and TRBJ1-1; possibly TRBD1 for D (6 bases). The CDR3 region is CASSATTGGLNTEAFF. CDR3 nucleotides: TGTGCCAGCAGCGCGACCACCGGGGGGCTGAACACTGAAGCTTTCTTT.